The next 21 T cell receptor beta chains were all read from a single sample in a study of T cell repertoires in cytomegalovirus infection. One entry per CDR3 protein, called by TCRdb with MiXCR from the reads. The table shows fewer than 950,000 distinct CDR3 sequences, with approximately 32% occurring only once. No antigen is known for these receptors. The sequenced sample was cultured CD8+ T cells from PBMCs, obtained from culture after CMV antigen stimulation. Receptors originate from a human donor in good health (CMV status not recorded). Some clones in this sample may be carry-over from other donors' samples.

This chain's CDR3 is CASTTTSYGYTF. The DNA for the CDR3 is TGTGCCAGCACTACAACGAGTTATGGCTACACCTTC. This chain uses TRBV5-6 with TRBJ1-2; D not resolved. The germline V and J ends were trimmed by 6 bases and 5 bases, with 11 bases remaining between them. The CDR3 consists of 12 residues. Germline CDR1 is SGHDT and CDR2 is YYEEEE.

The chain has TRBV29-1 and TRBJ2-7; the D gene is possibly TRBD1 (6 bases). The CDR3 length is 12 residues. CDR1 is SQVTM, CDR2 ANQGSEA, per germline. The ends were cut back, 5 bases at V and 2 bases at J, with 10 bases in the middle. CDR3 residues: CSVTGQTYEQYF. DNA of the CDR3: TGCAGCGTTACGGGACAAACCTACGAGCAGTACTTC.

The CDR3 reads CASSIQGGDEQPQHF. CDR3 nucleotide sequence: TGTGCCAGCAGTATACAGGGGGGGGACGAACAGCCCCAGCATTTT. This chain joins TRBV27 and TRBJ1-5; 8 bases line up with TRBD1. Trimming removed 5 bases from V and 7 bases from J; junction bases left unmatched: 10. Germline CDR1 is MNHEY and CDR2 is SMNVEV (reference sequence). This CDR3 spans 15 amino acids.

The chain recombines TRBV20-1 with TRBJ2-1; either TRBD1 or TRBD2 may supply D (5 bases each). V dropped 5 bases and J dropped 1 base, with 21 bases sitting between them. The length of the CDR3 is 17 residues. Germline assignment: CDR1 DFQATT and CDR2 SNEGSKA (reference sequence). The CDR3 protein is CSAGTRELGQSYNEQFF. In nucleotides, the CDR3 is TGCAGTGCTGGGACGAGAGAACTGGGCCAATCCTACAATGAGCAGTTCTTC.

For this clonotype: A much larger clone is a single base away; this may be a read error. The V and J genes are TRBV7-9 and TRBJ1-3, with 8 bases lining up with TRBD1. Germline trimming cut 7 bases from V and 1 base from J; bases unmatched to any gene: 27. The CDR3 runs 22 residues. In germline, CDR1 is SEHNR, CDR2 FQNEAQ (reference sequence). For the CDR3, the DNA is TGTGCCAGCAACACCGCGACTATGACAGGGGTCTCGGGGGGCGCGTCTGGAAACACCATATATTTT. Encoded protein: CASNTATMTGVSGGASGNTIYF. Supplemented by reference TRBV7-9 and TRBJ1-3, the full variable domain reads DTGVSQNPRHKITKRGQNVTFRCDPISEHNRLYWYRQTLGQGPEFLTYFQNEAQLEKSRLLSDRFSAERPKGSFSTLEIQRTEQGDSAMYLCASNTATMTGVSGGASGNTIYFGEGSWLTVV.

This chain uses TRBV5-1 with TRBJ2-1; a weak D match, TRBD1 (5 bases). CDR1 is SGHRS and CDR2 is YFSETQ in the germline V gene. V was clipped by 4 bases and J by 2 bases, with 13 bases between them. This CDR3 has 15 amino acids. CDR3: CASSPQDKPYNEQFF. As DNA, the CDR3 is TGCGCCAGCAGCCCACAGGACAAACCCTACAATGAGCAGTTCTTC.

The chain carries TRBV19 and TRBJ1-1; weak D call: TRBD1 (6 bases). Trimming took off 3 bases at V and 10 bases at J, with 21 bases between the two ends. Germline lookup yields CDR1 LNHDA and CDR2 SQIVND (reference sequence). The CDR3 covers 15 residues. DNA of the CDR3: TGTGCCAGTAGTATCCGCGGGGGGGGCGCCTGGGGAGCTTTCTTT. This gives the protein CASSIRGGGAWGAFF.

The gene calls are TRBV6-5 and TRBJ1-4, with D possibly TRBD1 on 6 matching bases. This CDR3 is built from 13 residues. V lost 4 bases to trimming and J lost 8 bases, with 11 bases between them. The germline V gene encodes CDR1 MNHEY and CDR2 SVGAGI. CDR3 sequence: CASSLGQGEKLFF. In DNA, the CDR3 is TGTGCCAGCAGTTTAGGGCAGGGGGAAAAACTGTTTTTT.

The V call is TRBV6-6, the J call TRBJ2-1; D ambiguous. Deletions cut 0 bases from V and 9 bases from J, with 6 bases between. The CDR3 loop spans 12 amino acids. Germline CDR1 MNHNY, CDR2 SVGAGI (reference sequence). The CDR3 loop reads CASSYSRREQFF. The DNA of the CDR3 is TGTGCCAGCAGTTACTCGAGACGTGAGCAGTTCTTC.

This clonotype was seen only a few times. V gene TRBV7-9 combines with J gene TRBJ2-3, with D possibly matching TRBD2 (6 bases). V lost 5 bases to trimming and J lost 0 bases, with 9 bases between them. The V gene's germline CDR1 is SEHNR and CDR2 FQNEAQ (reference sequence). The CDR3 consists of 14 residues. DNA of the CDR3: TGTGCCAGCAGCGGAGGGTTCAGCACAGATACGCAGTATTTT. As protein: CASSGGFSTDTQYF.

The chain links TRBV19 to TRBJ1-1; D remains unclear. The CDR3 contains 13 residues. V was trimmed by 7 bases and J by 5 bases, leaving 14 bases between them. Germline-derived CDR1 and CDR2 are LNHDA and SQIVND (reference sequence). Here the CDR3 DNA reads TGTGCCAGTACCATTTTCGGGCGGACTGAAGCTTTCTTT. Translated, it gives CASTIFGRTEAFF.

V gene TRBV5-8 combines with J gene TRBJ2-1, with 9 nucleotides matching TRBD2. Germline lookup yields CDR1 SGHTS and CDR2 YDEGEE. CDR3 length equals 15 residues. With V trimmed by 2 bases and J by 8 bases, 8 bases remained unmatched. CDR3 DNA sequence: TGTGCCAGCAGCTTACTTCCGGGACTAGCCGATGAGCAGTTCTTC. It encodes CASSLLPGLADEQFF.

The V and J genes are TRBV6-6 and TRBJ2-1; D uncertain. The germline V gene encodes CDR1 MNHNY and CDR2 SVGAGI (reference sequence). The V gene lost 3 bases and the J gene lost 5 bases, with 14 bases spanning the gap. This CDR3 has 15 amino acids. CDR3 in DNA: TGTGCCAGCAGTTATTCGGCAGGCAAAGACAATGAGCAGTTCTTC. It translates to CASSYSAGKDNEQFF.

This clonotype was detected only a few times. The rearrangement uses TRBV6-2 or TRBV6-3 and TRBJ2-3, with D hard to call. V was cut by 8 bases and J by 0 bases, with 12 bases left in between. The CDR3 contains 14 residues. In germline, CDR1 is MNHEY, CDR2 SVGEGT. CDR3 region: CASLRAYSTDTQYF. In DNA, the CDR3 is TGTGCCAGCCTAAGGGCTTATAGCACAGATACGCAGTATTTT.

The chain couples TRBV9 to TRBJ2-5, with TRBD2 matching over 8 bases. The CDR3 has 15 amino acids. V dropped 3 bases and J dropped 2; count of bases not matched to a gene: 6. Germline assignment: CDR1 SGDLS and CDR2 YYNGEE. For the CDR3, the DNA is TGTGCCAGCAGCGCCCCGGGGGGGCCTCAAGAGACCCAGTACTTC. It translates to CASSAPGGPQETQYF.

Written as DNA, the CDR3 is TGTGCCAGCAGTTTATTGGGCAGCCGCACAGATACGCAGTATTTT. This translates into CASSLLGSRTDTQYF. J is TRBJ2-3 and V is TRBV28, with D hard to call. V gave up 1 base and J gave up 1 base, with 9 bases separating them. The CDR3 sequence is 15 residues long. The germline V gene encodes CDR1 MDHEN and CDR2 SYDVKM.

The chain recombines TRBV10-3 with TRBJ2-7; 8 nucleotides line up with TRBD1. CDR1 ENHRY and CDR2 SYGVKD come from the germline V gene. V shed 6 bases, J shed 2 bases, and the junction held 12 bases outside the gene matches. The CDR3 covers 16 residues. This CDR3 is CAISPMTGVNAYEQYF. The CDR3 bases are TGTGCCATCAGCCCTATGACAGGGGTGAATGCCTACGAGCAGTACTTC.

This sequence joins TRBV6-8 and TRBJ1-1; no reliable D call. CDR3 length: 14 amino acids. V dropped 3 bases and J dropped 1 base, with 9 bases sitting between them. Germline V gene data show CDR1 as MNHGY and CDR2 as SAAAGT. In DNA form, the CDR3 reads TGTGCCAGCAGTTATGTACAAGAGAACACTGAAGCTTTCTTT. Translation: CASSYVQENTEAFF.

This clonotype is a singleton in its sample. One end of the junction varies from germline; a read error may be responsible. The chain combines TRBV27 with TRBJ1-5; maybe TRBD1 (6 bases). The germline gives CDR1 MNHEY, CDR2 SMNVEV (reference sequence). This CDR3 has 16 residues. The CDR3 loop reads CASILYPDSSNQPQHF. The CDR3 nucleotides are TGTGCCAGCATTTTATATCCGGACAGTAGCAATCAGCCCCAGCATTTT.

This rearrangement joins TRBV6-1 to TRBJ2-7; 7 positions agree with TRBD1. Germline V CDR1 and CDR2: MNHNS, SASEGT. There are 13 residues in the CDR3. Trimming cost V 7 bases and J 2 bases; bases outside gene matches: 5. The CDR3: CASTGQDTYEQYF. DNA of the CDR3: TGTGCCAGCACTGGACAGGACACCTACGAGCAGTACTTC.

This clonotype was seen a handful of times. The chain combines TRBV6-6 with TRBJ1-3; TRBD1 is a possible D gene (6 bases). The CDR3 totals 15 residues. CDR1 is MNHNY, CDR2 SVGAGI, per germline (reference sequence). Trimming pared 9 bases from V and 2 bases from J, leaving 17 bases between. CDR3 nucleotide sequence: TGTGCCAGTTCCATCTCACCAGGGGCTGGAAACACCATATATTTT. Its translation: CASSISPGAGNTIYF.